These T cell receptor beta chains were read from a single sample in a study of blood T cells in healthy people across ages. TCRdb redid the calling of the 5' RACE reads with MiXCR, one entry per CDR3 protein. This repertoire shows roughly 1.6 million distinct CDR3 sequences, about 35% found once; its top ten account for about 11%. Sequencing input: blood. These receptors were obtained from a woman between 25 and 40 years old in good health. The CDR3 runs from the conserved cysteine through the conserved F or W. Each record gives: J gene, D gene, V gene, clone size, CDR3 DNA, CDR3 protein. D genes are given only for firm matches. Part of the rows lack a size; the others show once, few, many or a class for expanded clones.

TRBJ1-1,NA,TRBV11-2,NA,TGTGCCAGCAGCTTAACGTCGAGGCGGAGGGCTTTCTTT,CASSLTSRRRAFF
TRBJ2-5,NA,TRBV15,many,TGTGCCACCAGCAGAGAGCCAGGGGCTCGTGAGACCCAGTACTTC,CATSREPGARETQYF
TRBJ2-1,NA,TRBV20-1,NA,TGCAGTGCTTACCGACTTCAGGAGCAGTTCTTC,CSAYRLQEQFF
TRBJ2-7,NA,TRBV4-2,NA,TGTGCCAGCAGCCAAGATCTCATGGCTCCCCCCTTTGGGTCGGCCCCCTACGAGCAGTACTTC,CASSQDLMAPPFGSAPYEQYF
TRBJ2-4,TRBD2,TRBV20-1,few,TGCAGTGCCTCGGGACTAGCGGGACCCATTCAGTACTTC,CSASGLAGPIQYF
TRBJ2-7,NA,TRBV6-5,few,TGTGCCAGCAGTTACTCTCTCGGGAGCTCCTACGAGCAGTACTTC,CASSYSLGSSYEQYF
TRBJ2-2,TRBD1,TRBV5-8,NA,TGTGCCAGCAGGACAGGGGTTAAGGACACCGGGGAGCTGTTTTTT,CASRTGVKDTGELFF
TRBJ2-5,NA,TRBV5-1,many,TGCGCCAGCAGCTTGTCAGGGATCCAAGAGACCCAGTACTTC,CASSLSGIQETQYF
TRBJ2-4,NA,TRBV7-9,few,TGTGCCAGCGAATTCAGGGTAGACGCCAAAAACATTCAGTACTTC,CASEFRVDAKNIQYF
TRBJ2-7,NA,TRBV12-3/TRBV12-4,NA,TGTGCCAGCAGCCCGCAGAAGGGGGCCTACGAGCAGTACTTC,CASSPQKGAYEQYF
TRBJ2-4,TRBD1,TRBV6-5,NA,TGTGCCAGCAGTTACACAGACAGGGCTGGGAAAAACATTCAGTACTTC,CASSYTDRAGKNIQYF
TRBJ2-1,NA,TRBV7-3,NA,TGTGCCAGCAGCCCACACACTGGCTCCCCGAGCTCCTACAATGAGCAGTTCTTC,CASSPHTGSPSSYNEQFF
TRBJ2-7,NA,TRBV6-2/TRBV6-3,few,TGTGCCAGCAGTCCGACCCCCACCTGGGAGCAGTACTTC,CASSPTPTWEQYF
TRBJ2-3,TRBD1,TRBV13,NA,TGTGCCAGCAGCAACCGGGACAGGGGGCAGGGGGGCACAGATACGCAGTATTTT,CASSNRDRGQGGTDTQYF
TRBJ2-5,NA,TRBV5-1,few,TGCGCCAGCAGCTTGGGCGGGACAAACGGGGAGACCCAGTACTTC,CASSLGGTNGETQYF
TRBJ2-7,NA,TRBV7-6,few,TGTGCCAGCAGCTCGGGACCCGAGTCCTCCTACGAGCAGTACTTC,CASSSGPESSYEQYF
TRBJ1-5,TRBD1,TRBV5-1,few,TGCGCCAGCAGCTTAGGGGGCTCGGATCAGCCCCAGCATTTT,CASSLGGSDQPQHF
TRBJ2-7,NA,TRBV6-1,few,TGTGCCTGCTCTTACGACGGGCAAGGTACCAGGGGCGAGCAGTACTTC,CACSYDGQGTRGEQYF
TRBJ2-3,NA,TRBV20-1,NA,TGCAGTGCTATTGACGGGACCAGAGGCACAGATACGCAGTATTTT,CSAIDGTRGTDTQYF
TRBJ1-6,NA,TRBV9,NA,TGTGCCAGCAGCGTAGGACTGAAGGGCCCTAATTCACCCCTCCACTTT,CASSVGLKGPNSPLHF
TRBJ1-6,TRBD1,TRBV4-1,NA,TGCGCCAGCAGCCAGGCCGGGACAGCTTATAATTCACCCCTCCACTTT,CASSQAGTAYNSPLHF
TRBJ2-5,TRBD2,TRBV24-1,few,TGTGCCACCAGTGATTGGTCTAGCGGGAGGTTGGAGACCCAGTACTTC,CATSDWSSGRLETQYF
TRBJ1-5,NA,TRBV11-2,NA,TGTGCCAGCAGCCTAGGGGGGGGCAGGGTCAATCAGCCCCAGCATTTT,CASSLGGGRVNQPQHF
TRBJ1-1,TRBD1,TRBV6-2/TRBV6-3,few,TGTGCCAGCAGATGGACAGGGGAGGACACTGAAGCTTTCTTT,CASRWTGEDTEAFF
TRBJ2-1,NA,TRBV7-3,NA,TGTGCCAGCAGCTTAACGGTGGGACTTTACAATGAGCAGTTCTTC,CASSLTVGLYNEQFF
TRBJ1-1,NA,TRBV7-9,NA,TGTGCCAGCAGCTTTGGACGGGGGAGGACTGAAGCTTTCTTT,CASSFGRGRTEAFF
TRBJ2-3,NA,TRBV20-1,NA,TGCAGTGCTAGGGGCGGAACTAGACCGCATACGCAGTATTTT,CSARGGTRPHTQYF
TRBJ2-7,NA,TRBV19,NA,TGTGCCAGTAGTATAGGCCAGTACGGTGACGAGCAGTACTTC,CASSIGQYGDEQYF
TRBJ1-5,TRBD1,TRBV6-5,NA,TGTGCCAGTAAAGGACAGGGAGGCAATCAGCCCCAGCATTTT,CASKGQGGNQPQHF
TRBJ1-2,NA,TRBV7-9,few,TGTGCCAGCAGCTTACAGGCCGGGAACTATGGCTACACCTTC,CASSLQAGNYGYTF
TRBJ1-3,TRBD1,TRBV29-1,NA,TGCAGCGTTGAAGCGGGACAGGGGATTAGCTCTGGAAACACCATATATTTT,CSVEAGQGISSGNTIYF
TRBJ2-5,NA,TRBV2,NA,TGTGCCAGCAGGCGGACGGGGGAGACCCAGTACTTC,CASRRTGETQYF
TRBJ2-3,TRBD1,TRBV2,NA,TGTGCCTGCAGGGCCGGGACAGGCACAGATACGCAGTATTTT,CACRAGTGTDTQYF
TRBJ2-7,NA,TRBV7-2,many,TGTGCCAGCAGCCAGGATCGGATCTCCTACGAGCAGTACTTC,CASSQDRISYEQYF
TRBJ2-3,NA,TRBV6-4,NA,TGTGCCAGCAGTGTGTCTAGCCGGGTTTCAGATACGCAGTATTTT,CASSVSSRVSDTQYF
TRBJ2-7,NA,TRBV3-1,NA,TGTGCCAGCAGCCATGAGGGACGGACCTATGAGCAGTACTTC,CASSHEGRTYEQYF
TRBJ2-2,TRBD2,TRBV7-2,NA,TGTGCCAGCAGCTTAAGGAGGACTAGCGGGGAGCTGTTTTTT,CASSLRRTSGELFF
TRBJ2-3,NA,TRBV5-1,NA,TGCGCCAGCAGCTTGGGGGACGCCGGGAGAGTGGATACGCAGTATTTT,CASSLGDAGRVDTQYF
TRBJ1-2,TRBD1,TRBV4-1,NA,TGCGCCAGCAGCCTGGGCCGGACAGGGACCCGCTATGGCTACACCTTC,CASSLGRTGTRYGYTF
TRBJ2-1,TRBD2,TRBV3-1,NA,TGTGCCAGCAGCCTTATAGCGGGTCCCTCCAATGAGCAGTTCTTC,CASSLIAGPSNEQFF